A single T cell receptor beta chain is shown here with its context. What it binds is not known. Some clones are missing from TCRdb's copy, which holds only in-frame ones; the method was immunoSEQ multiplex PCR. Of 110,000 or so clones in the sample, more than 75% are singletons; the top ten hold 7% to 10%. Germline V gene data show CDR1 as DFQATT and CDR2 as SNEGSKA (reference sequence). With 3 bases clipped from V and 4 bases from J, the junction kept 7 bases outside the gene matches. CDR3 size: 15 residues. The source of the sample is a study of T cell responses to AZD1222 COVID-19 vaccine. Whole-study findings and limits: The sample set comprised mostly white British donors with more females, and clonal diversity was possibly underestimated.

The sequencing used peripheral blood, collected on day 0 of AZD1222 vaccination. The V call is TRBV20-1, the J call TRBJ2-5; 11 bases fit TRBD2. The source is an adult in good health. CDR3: CSASTGTSGPETQYF. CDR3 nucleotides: TGCAGTGCTAGTACCGGGACTAGCGGACCAGAGACCCAGTACTTC.